This entry concerns a single T cell receptor beta chain. This CDR3 has 14 residues. Trimming took 6 bases from V and 11 from J; bases not matched to a gene: 13. Germline V gene sequence: CDR1 MRHNA, CDR2 SNTAGT. The data belong to a study of immune characterization of retroperitoneal liposarcoma. Via MiXCR, TCRdb re-called the PCR reads, giving one row per CDR3 protein. The top ten clones hold roughly 29% of a sample with around 5,000 distinct CDR3 sequences, less than 35% of them seen once. The clonotype originates from a female donor with retroperitoneal liposarcoma. V gene TRBV6-4 combines with J gene TRBJ2-5; TRBD2 aligns across 9 bases. Material: tumor tissue. DNA of the CDR3: TGTGCCAGCAGCGCGGGAGGGGAAAACAATGAGCAGTACTTC. It yields the protein CASSAGGENNEQYF.